The text below deals with one T cell receptor (beta chain). It has no known antigen specificity. The record has no base qualities; no much larger clone is one base away. The data originate from a study of cytomegalovirus exposure and HLA in healthy donors (dated by TCRdb to 2016 to 2017). Background for the entire study: According to an earlier analysis of several hundred of the donors, 150 million to 200 million T cells yielded some 110 million unique TCR beta sequences and about 300 Gb of sequence data. Donor age, sex, ethnicity and CMV serostatus were compiled together with the repertoire data. HLA typing covered class I and class II loci at four-digit resolution. All discovery cohort repertoires had been generated on a single sequencing platform. The study profiled the T cell repertoires of fewer than 850 subjects by immunosequencing and related them to cytomegalovirus serostatus. A later analysis re-analyzed previously published TCR beta repertoires from 660 or so donors and added high-resolution HLA genotyping to study TCR occurrence patterns. The number of donors typed differed by locus, with about 629-630 for A, B, C, DRB1 and DQB1, around 500 for DQA1, about 610 for DPA1, and some 450 for DPB1. Among 300 to 450 genotyped donors of the cohort, an average of approximately 250,000 unique TCR beta nucleotide sequences were sequenced per donor, about a sixth of them non-productive. In a later genetic analysis, genome-wide SNP genotypes for about three fifths of the roughly 670 donors were used, and that subset was treated as a discovery cohort. An early release covering around 630 HLA-typed donors comprised roughly 300 gigabases of sequencing data and tens of millions of unique TCR sequences. Because of strong linkage in the cohort, roughly five DR-DQ haplotypes were treated as single units for association and clustering. Along with the roughly 670-subject first cohort, a separate validation cohort of some 130 different subjects was used. Among the roughly 390 genotyped donors, around 81% belonged to the genetic ancestry cluster associated with self-reported Caucasian donors. To predict cytomegalovirus infection status, the study brought together high-throughput TCR immunosequencing, statistical association of individual TCRs with disease status, and machine learning. An earlier analysis of several hundred of the donors applied high-throughput TCR beta sequencing to assess whether each TCR beta V gene segment acted as functional or pseudogenic. Rather than using new phenotypic data, the later analysis identified candidate immune exposures from TCR beta sequences and from how often those sequences occurred across donors. The study aimed to test whether signatures of past pathogen exposure could be identified by cataloging public T cell receptors. General study outcomes and caveats: While some public TCRs were present in many individuals, most TCR sequences turned up only very rarely across donors. In vitro tests confirmed that a few of the cytomegalovirus-associated TCR beta chains recognize cytomegalovirus antigens. Only TCR beta chains were sequenced in this cohort, and the absence of alpha or paired-chain data limited detectable features. A later analysis found that most CMV-associated TCR beta chains appeared HLA-restricted, with HLA associations seemingly driven largely by CMV exposure. Specific HLA alleles were associated with roughly 17,000 TCR beta sequences at a false discovery rate of 0.05 in a later analysis. In an earlier analysis of some 640 of the donors, most TCR beta V segments were observed in productive rearrangements about 87% or about 30% of the time, broadly matching IMGT annotations. In a later genetic analysis, fewer N-insertions in productive TCRs were reported among donors in an Asian-associated ancestry cluster than the roughly 670-donor mean. Presence/absence analyses assumed roughly uniform sequencing depth across donors, an assumption that may not hold. In a later analysis, HLA-associated TCR beta chains showed more clonal expansion and lower generation probabilities than non-associated chains that were equally common. Correlated functional status among segregating V segments might be attributable to linkage disequilibrium, but an unknown experimental factor could not be ruled out. In a later analysis, several top co-occurrence clusters were reported to appear linked to parvovirus B19, influenza, CMV and Epstein-Barr virus. Because some donors lacked HLA typing at each locus, the association tests relied only on the typed subset. Some IMGT-functional V segments, including TRBV6-2 and TRBV6-3, could not be told apart with the 87-base-pair reads, so those segments were excluded. In both the original and validation cohorts, the classifier was reported to diagnose cytomegalovirus status with high specificity and sensitivity. The study listed 164 TCR beta chains as associated with cytomegalovirus. A later genetic analysis associated a missense DCLRE1C variant with V-gene and J-gene trimming of TCR beta chains, and an independent cohort replicated the association. A further reported finding was that TCR beta sequences accurately predicted the HLA-A and HLA-B alleles for most subjects in the first cohort. According to the authors, the approach could potentially be generalized to other disease states and immunological phenotypes. According to a later analysis, TCR association rates differed among HLA loci, with DRB1 alleles showing the most associated TCRs and HLA-C alleles showing the fewest. The earlier analysis of around 600 of the donors excluded around 17 rarely observed V segments, including chromosome 9 orphons, because counts were too low. A cluster of highly shared sequence variants was judged likely to represent a technical artifact of the sequencing pipeline. The only immune exposure information available for the cohort was CMV serostatus. Assigning TCR associations to individual alleles was difficult when HLA alleles, especially DR and DQ, strongly co-occurred.

The cohort consisted of 600 to 750 healthy bone marrow donors. At the time of sampling, all cohort members were nominally healthy, though unrecorded immune exposures were likely present. The donor was CMV seronegative and belonged to the group of roughly 330 seronegative cohort members. A peripheral blood sample was collected from each donor, and TCR beta sequencing was performed on peripheral blood mononuclear cells. Genomic DNA extraction from the blood cell samples was performed with the Qiagen DNeasy Blood Extraction Kit. Libraries came from the immunoSEQ multiplex PCR assay. For the multiplex PCR, a mixture combining 60 forward primers for TCR Vbeta segments and 13 reverse primers for TCR Jbeta segments was used. Amplification of the CDR3 region of rearranged TCR beta genes was performed with a multiplex PCR assay on genomic DNA. The amplified TCR beta libraries were sequenced on the Illumina HiSeq System as 87-base-pair reads. As for the authors' bioinformatics: A later analysis tallied 75 million to 95 million unique TCR beta chains across the 666 repertoires, and some 10 million of those chains were shared by two or more donors. Raw reads were error-corrected and collapsed into unique sequences by a nearest-neighbor algorithm in which closely related sequences were merged to remove PCR and sequencing errors. Alignment of CDR3 sequences to IMGT reference sequences was used to assign V, D and J gene segments. For a sequence to be retained, a match of at least six nucleotides to both a V gene segment and a J gene segment was required. A rearrangement counted as productive if the CDR3 had no stop codons and remained in frame with V and J, and every other rearrangement counted as non-productive. CDR3 was defined according to IMGT convention as the region running from the second conserved V-encoded cysteine to the conserved J-encoded phenylalanine. The earlier analysis of 587 of the donors excluded sequences that lacked an unambiguous match to a single V gene segment. An earlier analysis of 587 of the donors called V segments functional above 56.7% productive rearrangements and segregating when the between-donor standard deviation exceeded 5%. A statistical classification framework was built to diagnose cytomegalovirus status from the catalog of TCR beta chain sequences. V and J gene assignment, in a later analysis, came from comparing TCR nucleotide sequences with IMGT/GENE-DB human TR gene sequences. The TCRdist pipeline was used in a later analysis to assign CDR3 sequences and most-parsimonious VDJ recombination scenarios. In a later analysis, each TCR beta chain was defined by its CDR3 amino acid sequence together with its V-gene family, and reads lacking a unique V-gene family were excluded. As a way to deal with suspected cross-contamination and a sequencing artifact, a later analysis dropped 500 to 700 nucleotide sequences that were highly shared and had low generation probability. A later analysis calculated a clonal expansion index for each public chain from normalized within-repertoire ranks of inferred template counts. In a later analysis, generation probabilities were computed using a VDJ recombination model fitted to out-of-frame rearrangements, and the results were checked against IGoR. In a later analysis, hypergeometric tests were used to score TCR-TCR, TCR-HLA and TCR-CMV co-occurrence, with a repertoire-size bias correction applied to TCR pairs. A later analysis estimated false discovery rates by permuting HLA or CMV assignments 20 times. A later analysis grouped co-occurring TCRs with DBSCAN, adding TCRdist sequence similarity when clustering within HLA-allele-positive subsets. Co-occurrence clustering excluded repertoires with fewer than 30,000 or more than 120,000 public chains, plus five with anomalous nucleotide sharing. The clones in this table, taken by TCRdb from immuneACCESS, are in-frame only. Not every clone is retained; where verified, under half of the shortfall comes from an unresolved V gene, and the cause of the rest is unknown. V, J and clone size are taken as reported in that table, and D and trimming were inferred from the DNA itself. The sample contains about 120,000 clones, roughly 75% of them found a single time. The ten most abundant clones make up 1.2% of the sample.

V loses 4 bases of germline sequence and J loses 4 bases, and the interval between the two ends is 13 bases. Taken from cysteine to phenylalanine, the CDR3 has 14 residues. Only the CDR3 part of the read is kept: 42 bases, read in frame from the first base. CDR1 and CDR2 (SNHLY, FYNNEI) derive from the germline V gene. This chain is built from TRBV2 and TRBJ1-2; TRBD1 is perhaps the D gene, given 5 matching bases. Specimen: PBMCs. This sequence originates from a female donor in good health and CMV-seronegative. CDR3 region: CASSGGEGIYGYTF. The nucleotides are TGTGCCAGCAGTGGCGGGGAGGGGATCTATGGCTACACCTTC.